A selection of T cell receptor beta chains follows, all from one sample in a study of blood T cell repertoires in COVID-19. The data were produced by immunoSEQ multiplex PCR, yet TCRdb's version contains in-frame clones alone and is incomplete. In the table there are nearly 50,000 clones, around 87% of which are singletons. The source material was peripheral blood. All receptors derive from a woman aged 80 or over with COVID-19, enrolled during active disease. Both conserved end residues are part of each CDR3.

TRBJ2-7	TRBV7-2	CASSPIAGGVQYF
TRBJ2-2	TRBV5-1	CASSHRAGDGELFF
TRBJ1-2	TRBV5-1	CASSERDRGPNYGYTF
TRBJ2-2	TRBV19	CASSTPGQVFTGELFF
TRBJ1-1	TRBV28	CATNGRGVDTEAFF
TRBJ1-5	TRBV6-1	CASSEWGRGDNQPQHF
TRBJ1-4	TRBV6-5	CASTRDIRTEKLFF
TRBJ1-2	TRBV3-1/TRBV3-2	CASSQSNPSPGYTF
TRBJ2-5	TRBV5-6	CASSLGQGEWETQYF
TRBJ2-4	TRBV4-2	CASSQERGRGNIQYF
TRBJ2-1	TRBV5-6	CASRRGRILTHNEQFF
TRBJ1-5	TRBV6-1	CASSEVRDRSNQPQHF
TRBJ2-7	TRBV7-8	CASGRQNEQYF
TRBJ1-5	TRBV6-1	CASSEAGSGRQPQHF
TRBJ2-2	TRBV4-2	CASSQDLPGGPSTGELFF
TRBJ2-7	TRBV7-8	CASSSRRQAYEQYF
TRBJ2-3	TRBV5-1	CASSSSWASGGIDTQYF
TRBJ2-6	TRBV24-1	CATSDPSSGANVLTF
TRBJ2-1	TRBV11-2	CASSLELALAAYGQFF
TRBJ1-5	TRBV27	CASGNLQGAGQPQHF
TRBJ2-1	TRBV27	CASRKRDRGFNEQFF
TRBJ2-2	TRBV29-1	CSVEESGAKTGELFF
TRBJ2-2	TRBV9	CASSVAFTGELFF
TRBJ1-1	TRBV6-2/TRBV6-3	CASSHGTEAFF
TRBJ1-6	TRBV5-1	CASSAGTGQRNSPLHF
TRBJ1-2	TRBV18	CASSPSGSNYGYTF
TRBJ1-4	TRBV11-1	CASSFTGGATNEKLFF
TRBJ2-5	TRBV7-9	CASSSSSSQGETQYF
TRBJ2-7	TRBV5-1	CASSPRLAGRTYEQYF
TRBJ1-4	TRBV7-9	CASSPHRGTGLEKLFF
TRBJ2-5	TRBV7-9	CASSLVVEETQYF
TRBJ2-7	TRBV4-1	CASSHQQGVSYEQYF
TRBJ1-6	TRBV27	CASSPPQGASYNSPLHF
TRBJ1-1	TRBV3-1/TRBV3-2	CASSQAPGREAFF
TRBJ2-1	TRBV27	CASTYGGYTSYNEQFF
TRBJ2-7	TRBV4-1	CASSLTGHYEQYF
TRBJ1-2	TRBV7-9	CATPLGGLIPPNYGYTF
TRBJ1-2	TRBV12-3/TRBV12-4	CASSFVTVGGYTF
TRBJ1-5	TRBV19	CASIDRGFGGQPQHF
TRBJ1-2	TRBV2	CASTPWGGFNYGYTF
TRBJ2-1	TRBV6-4	CASSDIGGGDREQFF
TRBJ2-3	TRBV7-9	CASSFSYVALLTDTQYF
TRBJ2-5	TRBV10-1	CASSEEGIGSRGETQYF
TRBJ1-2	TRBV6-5	CASSSGGYTF
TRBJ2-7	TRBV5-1	CASSLAAASGHYEQYF
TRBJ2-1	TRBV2	CASSSWTGILDEQFF
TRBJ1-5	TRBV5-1	CASSLNGAGNQPQHF
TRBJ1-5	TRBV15	CATSRSRDRGEGSNQPQHF
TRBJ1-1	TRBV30	CAWSLDRNTEAFF
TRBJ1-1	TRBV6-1	CASSDLGTGWTEAFF
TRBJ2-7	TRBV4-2	CASSQGGSAYEQYF
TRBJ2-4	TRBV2	CASSEGSGGRENIQYF
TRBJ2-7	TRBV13	CASRLTTAGGSYEQYF
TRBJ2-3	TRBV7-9	CASSQTSGRSDTQYF
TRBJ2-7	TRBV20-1	CSASETPQLGEQYF
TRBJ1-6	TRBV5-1	CASSLAGTGQANSPLHF
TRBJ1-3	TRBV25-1	CASSLPGSSGNTIYF
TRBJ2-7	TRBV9	CASASNSYEQYF
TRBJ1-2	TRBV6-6	CASIPAGLGGYTF
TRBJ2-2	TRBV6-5	CASSYFRTGGTGELFF